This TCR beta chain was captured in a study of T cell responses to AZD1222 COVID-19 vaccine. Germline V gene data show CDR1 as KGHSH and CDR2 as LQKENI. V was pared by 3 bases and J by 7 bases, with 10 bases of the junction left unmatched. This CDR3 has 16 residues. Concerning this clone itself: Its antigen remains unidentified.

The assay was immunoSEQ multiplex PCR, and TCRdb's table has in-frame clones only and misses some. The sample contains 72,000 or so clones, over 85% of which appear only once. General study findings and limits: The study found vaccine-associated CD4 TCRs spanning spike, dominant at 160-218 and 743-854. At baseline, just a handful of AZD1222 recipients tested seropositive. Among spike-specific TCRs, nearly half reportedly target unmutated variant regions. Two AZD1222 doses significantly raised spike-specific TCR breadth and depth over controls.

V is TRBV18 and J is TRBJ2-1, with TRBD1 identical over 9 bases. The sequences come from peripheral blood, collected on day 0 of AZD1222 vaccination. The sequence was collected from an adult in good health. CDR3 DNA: TGTGCCAGCTCACCGCTCCAGGGACAGGGTATTAATGAGCAGTTCTTC. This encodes CASSPLQGQGINEQFF.